These 16 T cell receptor beta chains were sequenced from one sample in a study of blood T cell repertoires in COVID-19. Generated by immunoSEQ multiplex PCR, the TCRdb table keeps only in-frame clones and is missing some. The table has about 180,000 clones, less than 90% seen once; the top ten hold 6% to 8.5%. The specimen was peripheral blood. The receptor set was obtained from a woman aged 65 to 85 with COVID-19, enrolled during active disease.

This clone was seen a few times. This chain connects TRBV4-1 to TRBJ2-5, with unresolved D. The CDR3 extends over 13 amino acids. Trimming took 1 base from V and 5 from J, leaving 8 bases between them. The germline V gene encodes CDR1 MGHRA and CDR2 YSYEKL. CDR3 sequence: CASSQVLRETQYF. CDR3 DNA: TGCGCCAGCAGCCAAGTCTTGAGGGAGACCCAGTACTTC.

The chain combines TRBV29-1 with TRBJ2-4; possible D gene TRBD2, 6 bases. The CDR3 has 16 residues. Germline CDR1 and CDR2: SQVTM and ANQGSEA. The V and J ends lost 0 bases and 6 bases respectively, with 18 bases between them. CDR3 nucleotides: TGCAGCGTTGAAGATCAGAGGTGGCAGGGAGGAAACATTCAGTACTTC. It codes for CSVEDQRWQGGNIQYF.

The chain has TRBV5-4 and TRBJ2-7; 10 bases line up with TRBD2. CDR1 is SGHNT and CDR2 is YYREEE in the germline V gene (reference sequence). The CDR3 consists of 17 residues. The V and J ends lost 0 bases and 4 bases, in that order; junction bases with no gene match: 10. The CDR3 DNA is TGTGCCAGCAGCTTGGCCGGACGAACTAGCGGGACTTACGAGCAGTACTTC. This gives the protein CASSLAGRTSGTYEQYF.

This chain links TRBV30 with TRBJ2-1; 11 nucleotides align to TRBD2. This CDR3 region has 15 residues. The J segment lost 9 bases and the V segment lost 2 bases, leaving 9 bases of the junction unmatched. Per the germline V gene, CDR1 is GTSNPN and CDR2 is SVGIG (reference sequence). The CDR3 DNA follows: TGTGCCTGGAGTTACACTAGCGGGAGAAGGGGTGAGCAGTTCTTC. Translation gives CAWSYTSGRRGEQFF.

J is TRBJ1-5 and V is TRBV15; the match to TRBD1 covers 10 bases. This CDR3 region has 15 residues. V was clipped by 5 bases and J by 3 bases; unmatched bases: 4. From germline, CDR1 is LNHNV and CDR2 YYDKDF (reference sequence). This CDR3 is CATSGGQGPNQPQHF. The CDR3 DNA is TGTGCCACCAGCGGGGGACAGGGGCCCAATCAGCCCCAGCATTTT.

The chain carries TRBV2 and TRBJ2-3; 8 bases agree with TRBD1. Germline values: CDR1 SNHLY, CDR2 FYNNEI. Trimming cost V 7 bases and J 0 bases; bases outside gene matches: 15. The CDR3 runs to 18 residues. The CDR3 nucleotides read TGTGCCAGCAAAAAGGGACAGGCCCCCACACATAGCACAGATACGCAGTATTTT. Encoded protein: CASKKGQAPTHSTDTQYF.

The V gene is TRBV5-1, the J gene TRBJ2-2; D is unresolved. The V end lost 1 base, the J end lost 3 bases, and 13 bases lay between the germline ends. The CDR3 has 16 residues. CDR1 and CDR2 from the germline V gene are SGHRS and YFSETQ. The CDR3 loop is CASSLHISSDTGELFF. Here the CDR3 DNA reads TGCGCCAGCAGCTTGCATATTAGCTCCGACACCGGGGAGCTGTTTTTT.

This clone was recorded only once. The chain is built from TRBV1 and TRBJ2-7; the table's TRBD2 call for D was not verified on the DNA. TRBV1 is listed as a pseudogene. The CDR3 covers 17 residues. CDR3 coding DNA: TGCACCAGCAGCCAACAACAGAGCGGGAAACCCTTCTACGAGCAGTACTTC. Amino acid sequence: CTSSQQQSGKPFYEQYF.

The genes are TRBV7-2 and TRBJ2-3, with D maybe TRBD1 (7 bases). Germline V gene data show CDR1 as SGHTA and CDR2 as FQGNSA. V was shortened by 2 bases and J by 5 bases, with 11 bases between the two germline ends. This CDR3 has 14 amino acids. DNA of the CDR3: TGTGCCAGCAGCTTACCCAGGGGGGTAGATACGCAGTATTTT. Protein: CASSLPRGVDTQYF.

The chain combines TRBV4-3 with TRBJ1-2; possibly TRBD1 for D (6 bases). The CDR3 is 18 amino acids. Trimming removed 5 bases from V and 5 bases from J, with 27 bases in between. Germline V gives CDR1 LGHNA, CDR2 YSLEER. Here the CDR3 DNA reads TGCGCCAGCAGCGAAGCCCATCGACAGGCCCCGGGTAGATATGGCTACACCTTC. This gives the protein CASSEAHRQAPGRYGYTF.

The chain's CDR3 is CASSLRLAGHTGELFF. CDR3 coding DNA: TGTGCCAGCAGCTTACGACTAGCGGGCCACACCGGGGAGCTGTTTTTT. The chain couples TRBV7-3 to TRBJ2-2, with 10 bases lining up with TRBD2. V lost 2 bases and J lost 3; bases outside the gene matches: 3. This CDR3 has 16 amino acids. The germline V gene encodes CDR1 SGHTA and CDR2 FQGTGA.

This chain uses TRBV2 with TRBJ1-5; D is perhaps TRBD1 (6 bases). The V end lost 7 bases, the J end lost 1 base, and 11 bases lay between the germline ends. This CDR3 comprises 14 residues. Germline CDR1 SNHLY, CDR2 FYNNEI. The DNA of the CDR3 is TGTGCCAGCACGGGGGGCCGGAGCAATCAGCCCCAGCATTTT. Translation gives CASTGGRSNQPQHF. Based on the CDR3 plus reference TRBV2 and TRBJ1-5, the full variable domain is EPEVTQTPSHQVTQMGQEVILRCVPISNHLYFYWYRQILGQKVEFLVSFYNNEISEKSEIFDDQFSVERPDGSNFTLKIRSTKLEDSAMYFCASTGGRSNQPQHFGDGTRLSIL.

The table lists this clone with a count of one. The chain links TRBV5-4 to TRBJ1-1, with TRBD1 identical over 9 bases. The germline V gene has CDR1 SGHNT and CDR2 YYREEE (reference sequence). The junction had 8 bases not matched to a gene; V was cut back by 3 bases and J by 5 bases. The CDR3 consists of 15 residues. The chain's CDR3 is CASSWTGARGTEAFF. CDR3 sequence (DNA): TGTGCCAGCAGCTGGACAGGGGCCAGGGGGACTGAAGCTTTCTTT.

This clone was found a few times. The chain links TRBV28 to TRBJ2-5, with 13 bases that match TRBD2. Unmatched junction bases numbered 2, after V lost 3 bases and J lost 4 bases. This CDR3 region has 15 residues. CDR1 and CDR2 from the germline V gene are MDHEN and SYDVKM. For the CDR3, the DNA is TGTGCCAGCAGTTTGACTAGCGGGAGGAGAGAGACCCAGTACTTC. This translates into CASSLTSGRRETQYF.

This clone is a singleton in its sample. The V and J genes are TRBV4-3 and TRBJ1-6; 7 bases map to TRBD1. The CDR3 covers 13 residues. Germline V gene sequence: CDR1 LGHNA, CDR2 YSLEER. Trimming at V came to 0 bases and at J to 12 bases, leaving 2 bases not matched to a gene. CDR3 coding DNA: TGCGCCAGCAGCCAAGATAGGGACAGACCCCTCCACTTT. Encoded protein: CASSQDRDRPLHF.

The chain combines TRBV18 with TRBJ1-4; D unclear. This CDR3 region has 17 residues. Trimming cost V 1 base and J 0 bases, with 12 bases left between them. Germline lookup yields CDR1 KGHSH and CDR2 LQKENI. Here the CDR3 DNA reads TGTGCCAGCTCACCACAGTCACTCGTTGCAACTAATGAAAAACTGTTTTTT. Protein: CASSPQSLVATNEKLFF.